These 26 T cell receptor beta chains originate from one sample sequenced in a study of identifying expanded T cells in peripheral blood. Here immunoSEQ multiplex PCR was the method, and the copy in TCRdb shows in-frame clones only, minus some. Of about 100,000 clones listed, 80% to 90% are singletons. The sequenced sample was blood. These receptor sequences come from a person aged 18-70 years in good health.

In this sample, this clone turned up once. The chain has TRBV5-1 and TRBJ1-3; D uncertain. This CDR3 comprises 14 residues. V was pared by 4 bases and J by 0 bases, with 8 bases between. The germline CDR1 and CDR2 sequences are SGHRS and YFSETQ. CDR3 DNA sequence: TGCGCCAGCAGCAGTTCAAGCTCTGGAAACACCATATATTTT. It is translated as CASSSSSSGNTIYF.

The V and J genes are TRBV7-9 and TRBJ1-2; D is possibly TRBD1 (6 bases). The CDR3 is 11 residues long. Germline loops: CDR1 SEHNR, CDR2 FQNEAQ (reference sequence). The V and J ends lost 10 bases and 8 bases respectively, with 14 bases between them. CDR3 region: CATEGGSGYTF. Here the CDR3 DNA reads TGTGCCACCGAAGGGGGTTCGGGCTACACCTTC.

This chain connects TRBV10-3 to TRBJ1-5; no firm D call. The CDR3 contains 15 residues. Trimming shortened V by 1 base and J by 4 bases, and 11 bases separated the two germline ends. Germline CDR1 ENHRY, CDR2 SYGVKD. In nucleotides, the CDR3 is TGTGCCATCAGTGAGTGGGCGACGGCGAATCAGCCCCAGCATTTT. Translating gives CAISEWATANQPQHF.

This clone appeared once. V is TRBV10-2 and J is TRBJ1-3; D is uncertain. The CDR3 is made up of 14 amino acids. The germline V gene has CDR1 WSHSY and CDR2 SAAADI. Trimming removed 2 bases at V and 0 bases at J, with 5 bases between. CDR3 coding DNA: TGCGCCAGCAGTGAGGGCAGCTCTGGAAACACCATATATTTT. Amino acids: CASSEGSSGNTIYF.

The rearrangement joins TRBV6-1 to TRBJ2-2, with D hard to call. CDR3 size: 14 residues. CDR1 MNHNS and CDR2 SASEGT come from the germline V gene. Trimming stripped 1 base from V and 1 base from J, with 4 bases between. In nucleotides, the CDR3 is TGTGCCAGCAGTGAAGGGGGGAACACCGGGGAGCTGTTTTTT. Translated, it gives CASSEGGNTGELFF.

The V and J genes are TRBV2 and TRBJ2-3; either TRBD1 or TRBD2 may fit D (5 bases each). CDR3 length: 15 residues. The V end was cut by 6 bases, the J end by 0 bases, with 13 bases between. Germline CDR1 and CDR2: SNHLY and FYNNEI. CDR3 coding DNA: TGTGCCAGCAGCTCCTCGGGACGGAGCACAGATACGCAGTATTTT. As protein: CASSSSGRSTDTQYF.

This chain's CDR3 is CASSFRGMMPYEQYF. In nucleotides, the CDR3 is TGTGCCAGCAGCTTTCGGGGGATGATGCCCTACGAGCAGTACTTC. The chain links TRBV5-5 to TRBJ2-7; possible D gene TRBD2, 6 bases. This CDR3 spans 15 amino acids. Trimming took 2 bases from V and 2 from J, leaving 14 bases between them. Germline lookup yields CDR1 SGHKS and CDR2 YYEKEE (reference sequence).

The rearrangement links TRBV6-6 to TRBJ1-4, with 11 bases fitting TRBD1. CDR1 and CDR2 from the germline V gene are MNHNY and SVGAGI (reference sequence). J gave up 14 bases and V 6 bases, and 11 bases lay outside the gene matches. This CDR3 region has 14 residues. The CDR3 nucleotides are TGTGCCAGCAGAAGGACAGGGGGCGGCCCAGGGCTGTTTTTT. This sequence encodes CASRRTGGGPGLFF.

The chain has TRBV7-3 and TRBJ2-1; D gene unclear. The V end lost 5 bases, the J end lost 9 bases, and 8 bases lay between the germline ends. Germline lookup yields CDR1 SGHTA and CDR2 FQGTGA. The CDR3 has 11 amino acids. The CDR3 DNA reads as TGTGCCAGCAGCCCTGGGTCTGAGCAGTTCTTC. This translates into CASSPGSEQFF.

This clone has just a few counts. This chain uses TRBV9 with TRBJ1-2; 8 bases are shared with TRBD1. Germline values: CDR1 SGDLS, CDR2 YYNGEE. The CDR3 covers 15 residues. V lost 1 base to trimming and J lost 8 bases; unmatched junction nucleotides: 10. The CDR3 loop is CASSVFGQGAWGYTF. The CDR3 DNA is TGTGCCAGCAGCGTATTTGGGCAGGGGGCTTGGGGCTACACCTTC.

The chain employs TRBV29-1 and TRBJ1-1, with 7 bases aligning to TRBD1. The CDR3 extends over 15 amino acids. V trimming: 3 bases; J trimming: 1 base; junction bases outside the gene matches: 8. CDR1 is SQVTM, CDR2 ANQGSEA, per germline. CDR3 region: CSVEWDRVANTEAFF. In DNA form, the CDR3 reads TGCAGCGTTGAGTGGGACAGAGTCGCGAACACTGAAGCTTTCTTT.

The chain couples TRBV5-1 to TRBJ2-5; 7 bases fit TRBD2. Germline CDR1 SGHRS, CDR2 YFSETQ. With V trimmed by 4 bases and J by 1 base, 10 bases remained unmatched. CDR3 length: 16 residues. CDR3 sequence (DNA): TGCGCCAGCAGCCGCCCGCTAGCGGAGCTCCAAGAGACCCAGTACTTC. Its protein is CASSRPLAELQETQYF.

The chain links TRBV6-5 to TRBJ2-3, with 8 bases identical to TRBD2. The CDR3 is 14 amino acids. Germline CDR1 reads MNHEY; CDR2 reads SVGAGI. Germline trimming cut 6 bases from V and 1 base from J; bases unmatched to any gene: 3. The CDR3 DNA follows: TGTGCCAGCAGCCCAGCGGGAGGCACAGATACGCAGTATTTT. It is translated as CASSPAGGTDTQYF.

This clone has a single count. The genes are TRBV4-3 and TRBJ1-1; D gene uncertain. Germline V gene sequence: CDR1 LGHNA, CDR2 YSLEER. The CDR3 has 17 amino acids. V was clipped by 0 bases and J by 0 bases, with 14 bases between them. For the CDR3, the DNA is TGCGCCAGCAGCCAAGATCTAGGCCACCCCATGAACACTGAAGCTTTCTTT. It specifies CASSQDLGHPMNTEAFF.

For this clone: The sample holds other DNA sequences that translate to the same CDR3. V and J are TRBV29-1 and TRBJ2-3, with 9 bases identical to TRBD2. The CDR3 has 17 residues. V trimming: 0 bases; J trimming: 3 bases; junction bases outside the gene matches: 10. The V gene's germline CDR1 is SQVTM and CDR2 ANQGSEA. The CDR3 is CSVEEHRLAVETDTQYF. The CDR3, as DNA: TGCAGCGTTGAAGAGCACCGACTAGCGGTCGAAACAGATACGCAGTATTTT.

The V call is TRBV11-3, the J call TRBJ1-1; D is unresolved. Trimming cost V 3 bases and J 0 bases, with 8 bases left between them. CDR3 length: 14 amino acids. Germline assignment: CDR1 SGHNT and CDR2 YENEEA. The CDR3 reads CASSFNTLNTEAFF. Written as DNA, the CDR3 is TGTGCCAGCAGCTTCAACACATTGAACACTGAAGCTTTCTTT.

The gene calls are TRBV27 and TRBJ1-2; D is uncertain. Trimming cost V 3 bases and J 4 bases, with 9 bases left between them. In germline, CDR1 is MNHEY, CDR2 SMNVEV (reference sequence). CDR3 size: 13 residues. For the CDR3, the DNA is TGTGCCAGCAGTTTGGAGGGTGGCTATGGCTACACCTTC. It encodes CASSLEGGYGYTF.

The chain has TRBV5-1 and TRBJ2-1; the D gene is possibly TRBD2 (5 bases). Trimming stripped 7 bases from V and 8 bases from J, with 16 bases between. Germline V gene lookup returns CDR1 SGHRS and CDR2 YFSETQ. The CDR3 runs 13 residues. In DNA form, the CDR3 reads TGCGCCAGCTCCAGCGGATCATTCGATGAGCAGTTCTTC. It translates to CASSSGSFDEQFF.

The genes are TRBV1 and TRBJ1-5. TRBV1 is classified as a pseudogene. This CDR3 is built from 15 residues. This CDR3 is CTSSHEMTGNQPQHF. CDR3 nucleotides: TGCACCAGCAGCCACGAAATGACGGGGAATCAGCCCCAGCATTTT.

The chain is built from TRBV30 and TRBJ1-3; 8 bases are shared with TRBD1. Losses at the gene ends were 2 bases for V and 5 bases for J; bases not matched to a gene: 2. Germline loops: CDR1 GTSNPN, CDR2 SVGIG (reference sequence). The CDR3 contains 13 residues. CDR3 protein: CAWSTGGRNTIYF. CDR3 in DNA: TGTGCCTGGAGTACAGGGGGAAGAAACACCATATATTTT.

The DNA for the CDR3 is TGTGCCAGCAGTTTGGGACGGACGCTGCGACAGACCCAGTACTTC. Residues: CASSLGRTLRQTQYF. The chain uses TRBV6-5 and TRBJ2-5; D is possibly TRBD1 or TRBD2 (5 bases each). The V and J ends lost 4 bases and 6 bases respectively, with 18 bases between them. From germline, CDR1 is MNHEY and CDR2 SVGAGI. The CDR3 has 15 amino acids.

This clone has only a few counts. This chain connects TRBV6-6 to TRBJ2-7; possible D gene TRBD2, 6 bases. Trimming removed 0 bases at V and 0 bases at J, with 9 bases between. Germline assignment: CDR1 MNHNY and CDR2 SVGAGI (reference sequence). The CDR3 consists of 15 residues. The CDR3 reads CASSYSRDSSYEQYF. The CDR3 DNA reads TGTGCCAGCAGTTACTCGCGGGACTCCTCCTACGAGCAGTACTTC.

This chain connects TRBV2 to TRBJ2-4; D perhaps matches TRBD2 (5 bases). V was pared by 6 bases and J by 0 bases, with 15 bases between. CDR1 SNHLY and CDR2 FYNNEI come from the germline V gene. The CDR3 contains 16 residues. The CDR3 DNA reads as TGTGCCAGCAGCACGTCGAGGGATATAGCCAAAAACATTCAGTACTTC. This gives the protein CASSTSRDIAKNIQYF.

The gene calls are TRBV19 and TRBJ1-5; D may be TRBD1 (5 bases). CDR3 size: 14 residues. V lost 1 base to trimming and J lost 7 bases, with 11 bases between them. Germline V gene data show CDR1 as LNHDA and CDR2 as SQIVND (reference sequence). The CDR3 bases are TGTGCCAGTAGTATAGTCAGGGTCGCCCAGCCCCAGCATTTT. This codes for CASSIVRVAQPQHF.

This sequence joins TRBV6-6 and TRBJ2-5; the D is unclear. CDR1 is MNHNY and CDR2 is SVGAGI in the germline V gene (reference sequence). CDR3 length equals 11 residues. Trimming pared 5 bases from V and 5 bases from J, leaving 6 bases between. The CDR3 bases are TGTGCCAGCAGTACTAAGGAGACCCAGTACTTC. It encodes CASSTKETQYF.

V gene TRBV6-1 combines with J gene TRBJ1-5; 7 bases map to TRBD1. The CDR3 is 14 residues long. V gave up 2 bases and J gave up 6 bases; unmatched junction bases: 4. Germline CDR1 reads MNHNS; CDR2 reads SASEGT. The DNA for the CDR3 is TGTGCCAGCAGTGAACAAGCAGGGGGTCAGCCCCAGCATTTT. This sequence encodes CASSEQAGGQPQHF.